The subject of this entry is one T cell receptor (beta chain). Its antigen remains unidentified. The ends were cut back, 0 bases at V and 9 bases at J, with 11 bases in the middle. The germline V gene has CDR1 GTSNPN and CDR2 SVGIG (reference sequence). The CDR3 length is 12 residues. PCR primers comprised 60 Vbeta and 13 Jbeta primers. Clones were sequenced by immunoSEQ multiplex PCR, and TCRdb holds only the in-frame ones, with some missing. The sample includes over 100,000 clones, over 75% seen only once; the top ten take 11%. These data originate in a study of cytomegalovirus exposure and HLA in healthy donors. Findings and caveats of the study: Most TCR sequences were seen very rarely across donors, but some public TCRs occurred in many.

J is TRBJ1-2 and V is TRBV30, with D hard to call. Sequencing was done on a sample of PBMCs. This TCR came from a man aged 35-49 years in good health and CMV-seropositive. This CDR3 reads CAWSVLKARYTF. For the CDR3, the DNA is TGTGCCTGGAGTGTACTCAAAGCTCGCTACACCTTC.